The T cell receptor (beta chain) under discussion was sequenced for a study of PD-1 blockade in classical Hodgkin lymphoma. The data were produced by immunoSEQ multiplex PCR, yet TCRdb's version contains in-frame clones alone and is incomplete. The table shows around 150,000 clones, with around 73% occurring only once. There are a few counts of this clone. Every patient was affected by relapse after autologous stem cell transplantation, while exposure to brentuximab vedotin was not uniform. CDR3 size: 16 residues. Sequencing used peripheral blood mononuclear cells (PBMCs), obtained before the second cycle of nivolumab. The genes are TRBV21-1 and TRBJ1-2. TRBV21-1 is a recognized pseudogene. The source is a human donor with classical Hodgkin lymphoma. CDR3 region: CASSPRGGTPNYGYTF. The CDR3 bases are TGTGCCAGCAGCCCCAGAGGAGGGACACCCAACTATGGCTACACCTTC.